The clone carrying this TCR beta chain is a singleton in its sample. Its antigen is as yet unknown. Clones were sequenced by immunoSEQ multiplex PCR, and TCRdb holds only the in-frame ones, with some missing. Among about 730,000 clones listed, 72% were seen once. This sample is drawn from a study of shared clonotypes between healthy human individuals. General study findings and limits: Apart from blood, nothing was sampled; tissue repertoires likely differ. Shared clonotypes across all four donors exceeded non-shared ones in generation probability.

With 0 bases clipped from V and 11 bases from J, the junction kept 8 bases outside the gene matches. The CDR3 is 15 residues long. CDR1 is SGHRS, CDR2 YFSETQ, per germline. Material: memory CD4+ T cells sorted from blood. Indicated subset: CD45RA-negative fraction. The receptor's source is a woman aged 25-40 years in good health. The chain is built from TRBV5-1 and TRBJ1-4; TRBD1 matches at 9 bases. CDR3 sequence reads: CASSLGDRDEGKLFF. In DNA, the CDR3 is TGCGCCAGCAGCTTGGGGGACAGGGACGAGGGGAAACTGTTTTTT.